The TCR beta chain described here comes from a study of T cell responses to AZD1222 COVID-19 vaccine. TCRdb keeps only in-frame clones here, not all; method: immunoSEQ multiplex PCR. The sample yields roughly 42,000 clones, about nine tenths seen once. On this clone: Antigen: not known.

Study results and caveats: Most donors were white British and more were female, and clonal diversity was possibly underestimated.

The V gene's germline CDR1 is GTSNPN and CDR2 SVGIG (reference sequence). V was pared by 2 bases and J by 9 bases, with 11 bases between. CDR3 length: 12 residues. Sequences were derived from peripheral blood, sampled 28 days after the second dose of the MenACWY control vaccine. The chain links TRBV30 to TRBJ2-1; D is ambiguous. This TCR was recovered from an adult who received the MenACWY meningococcal vaccine as a control. The CDR3 DNA is TGTGCCTGGAGTCCCCGGTTTGGTGAGCAGTTCTTC. Its protein product is CAWSPRFGEQFF.